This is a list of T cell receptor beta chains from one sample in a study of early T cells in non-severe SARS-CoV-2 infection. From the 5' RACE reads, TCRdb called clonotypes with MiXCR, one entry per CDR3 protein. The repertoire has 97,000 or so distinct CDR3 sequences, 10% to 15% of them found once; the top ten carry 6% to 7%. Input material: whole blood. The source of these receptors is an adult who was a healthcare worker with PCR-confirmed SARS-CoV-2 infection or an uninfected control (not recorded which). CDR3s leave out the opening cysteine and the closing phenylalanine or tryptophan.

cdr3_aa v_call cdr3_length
ASDGAHMNTEAF TRBV28 12
ASSWTGIRREQF TRBV7-9 12
ASTPGSSYNSPLH TRBV19 13
ASSSIPGLEAF TRBV11-2 11
ATRQGNTEAF TRBV6-2/TRBV6-3 10
ASSLAGVVSYNEQF TRBV5-1 14
ASRGSHEQF TRBV12-3/TRBV12-4 9
ASSLGGQGITYEQY TRBV11-2 14
ASSEWEGEQF TRBV2 10
ASSPTGLAGGEDTQY TRBV12-3/TRBV12-4 15
ASSRDPTYDTQY TRBV11-2 12
ASSSERGGRGNEQF TRBV7-9 14
ASSFGQSSYNEQF TRBV11-2 13
SASRDSRLAKNIQY TRBV20-1 14
ASSDTGMGSPLH TRBV10-1 12
ASSQGTGPGTEAF TRBV3-1 13
ASKGLFSGGSYEQY TRBV2 14
ASSPRGGVYNEQF TRBV27 13
ASSQDQSVFQT TRBV3-1 11
ATSRDWTVEAF TRBV15 11
ASSVRQGKNPLYEQY TRBV28 15
ASSLVDRGTDTQY TRBV7-2 13
ASTHGSSGANVLT TRBV6-5 13
SVAYGTGENEQF TRBV29-1 12
SAYEGTGAGNQPQH TRBV20-1 14
ASSLAGGVNTEAF TRBV7-3 13
SAYTPAGNTEAF TRBV20-1 12
ASLLSIGSTGELF TRBV7-9 13
ASSLGAQNTGELF TRBV7-2 13
ASSPPTGEPYEQY TRBV18 13
AWSVDSDTDTQY TRBV30 12
ASSHRSSALEQF TRBV3-1 12
ASSTVNTGELF TRBV7-2 11
ASSPGVLYEQY TRBV27 11
ASSSRWTGGGTEAF TRBV12-3/TRBV12-4 14
ASSQTGTGGDTQY TRBV4-1 13
ASSPLAGEQF TRBV3-1 10
ASSFGLEKTQY TRBV28 11
ASSYFPGLAGAYEQY TRBV6-2/TRBV6-3 15
ASSDSAGELF TRBV5-5 10
ASSFVGAGAAF TRBV12-3/TRBV12-4 11
ASSLENSGANVLT TRBV28 13
SARDLSHEQF TRBV20-1 10
ASSYSAGGLAADTQY TRBV6-5 15